This entry is about one T cell receptor beta chain. The sample comes from a study of blood T cell repertoires in COVID-19. The germline V gene encodes CDR1 SGHNT and CDR2 YYREEE (reference sequence). The CDR3 spans 15 residues. V shed 0 bases and J shed 4 bases, with 13 bases lying between them. Sequencing used immunoSEQ multiplex PCR; TCRdb keeps in-frame clones, though not all of them. This table has fewer than 250,000 clones, 76% appearing once. The receptor was derived from a woman in her forties or fifties with acute COVID-19. This chain connects TRBV5-4 to TRBJ2-5; D remains unclear. What was sequenced was PBMCs or T cells enriched from blood (not recorded which). The CDR3 nucleotides are TGTGCCAGCAGCTTGGCCGGTATGGAGATAGAGACCCAGTACTTC. Its translation: CASSLAGMEIETQYF.